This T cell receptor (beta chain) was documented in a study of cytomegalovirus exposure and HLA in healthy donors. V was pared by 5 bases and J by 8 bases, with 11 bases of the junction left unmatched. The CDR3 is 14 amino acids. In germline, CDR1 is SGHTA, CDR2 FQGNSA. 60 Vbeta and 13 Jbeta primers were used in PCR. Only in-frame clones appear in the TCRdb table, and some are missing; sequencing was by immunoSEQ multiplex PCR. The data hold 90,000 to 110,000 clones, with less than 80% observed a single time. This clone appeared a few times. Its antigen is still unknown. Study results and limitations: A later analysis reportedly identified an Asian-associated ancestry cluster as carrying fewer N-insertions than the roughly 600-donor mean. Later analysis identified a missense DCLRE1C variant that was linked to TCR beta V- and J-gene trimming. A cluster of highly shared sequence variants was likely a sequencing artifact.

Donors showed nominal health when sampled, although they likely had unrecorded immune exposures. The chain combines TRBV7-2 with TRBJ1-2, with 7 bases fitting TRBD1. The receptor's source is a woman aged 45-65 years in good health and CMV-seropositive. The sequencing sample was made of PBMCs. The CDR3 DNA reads TGTGCCAGCAGCACCGGGACAGTAGAGGGGGGCTACACCTTC. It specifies CASSTGTVEGGYTF.